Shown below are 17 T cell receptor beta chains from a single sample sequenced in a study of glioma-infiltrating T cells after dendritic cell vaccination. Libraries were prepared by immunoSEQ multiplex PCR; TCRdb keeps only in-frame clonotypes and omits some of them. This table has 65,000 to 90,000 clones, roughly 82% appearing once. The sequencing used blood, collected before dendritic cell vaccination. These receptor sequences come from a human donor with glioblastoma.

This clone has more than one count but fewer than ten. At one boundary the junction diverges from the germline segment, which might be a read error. This CDR3 is CASSQGSRGTDTQYF. CDR3 DNA: TGTGCCAGCAGTCAAGGGAGCAGGGGAACAGATACGCAGTATTTT. V and J are TRBV14 and TRBJ2-3, with D possibly TRBD1 on 6 matching bases. Per the germline V gene, CDR1 is SGHDN and CDR2 is FVKESK. The CDR3 totals 15 residues.

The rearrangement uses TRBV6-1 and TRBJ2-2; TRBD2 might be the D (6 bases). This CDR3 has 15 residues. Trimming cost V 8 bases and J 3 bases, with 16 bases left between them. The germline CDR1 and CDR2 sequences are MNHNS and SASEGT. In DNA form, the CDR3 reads TGTGCCAGCGGCGGGGATAGATCCTACACCGGGGAGCTGTTTTTT. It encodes CASGGDRSYTGELFF.

In DNA form, the CDR3 reads TGTGCCAGCAGTTACTCGGGACAGGGATACAATGAGCAGTTCTTC. Amino acids: CASSYSGQGYNEQFF. The rearrangement links TRBV6-5 to TRBJ2-1, with 9 bases lining up with TRBD1. The CDR3 runs 15 residues. Trimming took 0 bases from V and 4 from J; bases not matched to a gene: 1. The germline gives CDR1 MNHEY, CDR2 SVGAGI.

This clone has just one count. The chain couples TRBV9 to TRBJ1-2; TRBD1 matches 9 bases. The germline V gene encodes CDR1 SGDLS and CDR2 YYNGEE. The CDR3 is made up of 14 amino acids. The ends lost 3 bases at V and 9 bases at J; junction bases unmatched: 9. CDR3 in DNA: TGTGCCAGCAGCGCCCCAACAGGGGGCAGGAGCTACACCTTC. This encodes CASSAPTGGRSYTF.

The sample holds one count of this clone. CDR3 amino acids: CASMRDISSYEQYF. The DNA for the CDR3 is TGTGCCAGTATGAGGGACATCAGCTCCTACGAGCAGTACTTC. This chain connects TRBV19 to TRBJ2-7; D possibly corresponds to TRBD1 (6 bases). Germline assignment: CDR1 LNHDA and CDR2 SQIVND (reference sequence). Trimming cost V 7 bases and J 0 bases, with 13 bases left between them. The CDR3 extends over 14 amino acids.

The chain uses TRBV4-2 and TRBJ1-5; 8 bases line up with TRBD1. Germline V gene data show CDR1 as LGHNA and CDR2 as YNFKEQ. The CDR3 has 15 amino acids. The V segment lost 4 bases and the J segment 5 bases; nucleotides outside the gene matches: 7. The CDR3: CASSPRLTGDQPQHF. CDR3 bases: TGTGCCAGCAGCCCAAGATTGACAGGGGATCAGCCCCAGCATTTT.

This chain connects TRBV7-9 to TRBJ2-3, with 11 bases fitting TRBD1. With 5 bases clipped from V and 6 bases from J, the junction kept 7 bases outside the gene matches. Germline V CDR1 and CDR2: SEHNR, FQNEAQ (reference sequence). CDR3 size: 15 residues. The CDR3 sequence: CASSPGTGGSDTQYF. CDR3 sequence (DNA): TGTGCCAGCAGCCCCGGGACAGGGGGATCGGATACGCAGTATTTT.

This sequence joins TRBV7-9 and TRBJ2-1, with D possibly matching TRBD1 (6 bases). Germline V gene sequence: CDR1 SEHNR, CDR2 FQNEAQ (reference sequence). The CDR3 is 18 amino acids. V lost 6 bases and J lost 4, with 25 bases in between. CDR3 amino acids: CASSPKGDTRVWYNEQFF. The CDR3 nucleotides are TGTGCCAGCAGTCCGAAAGGGGACACCCGGGTGTGGTACAATGAGCAGTTCTTC. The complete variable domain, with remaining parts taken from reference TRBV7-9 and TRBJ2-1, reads DTGVSQNPRHKITKRGQNVTFRCDPISEHNRLYWYRQTLGQGPEFLTYFQNEAQLEKSRLLSDRFSAERPKGSFSTLEIQRTEQGDSAMYLCASSPKGDTRVWYNEQFFGPGTRLTVL.

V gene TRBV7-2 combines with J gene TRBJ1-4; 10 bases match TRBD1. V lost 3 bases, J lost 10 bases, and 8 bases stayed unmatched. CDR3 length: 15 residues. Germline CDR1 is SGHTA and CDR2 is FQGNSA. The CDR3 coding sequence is TGTGCCAGCAGCTTCGAAGACAGGGGGCGAGGAAAACTGTTTTTT. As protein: CASSFEDRGRGKLFF.

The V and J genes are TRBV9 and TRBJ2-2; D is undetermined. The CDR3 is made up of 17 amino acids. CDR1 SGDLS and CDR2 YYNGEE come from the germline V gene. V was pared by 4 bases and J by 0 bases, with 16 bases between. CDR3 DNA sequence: TGTGCCAGCAGCCCCCAACTCGTCCGTGCGAACACCGGGGAGCTGTTTTTT. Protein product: CASSPQLVRANTGELFF. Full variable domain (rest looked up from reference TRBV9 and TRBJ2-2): DSGVTQTPKHLITATGQRVTLRCSPRSGDLSVYWYQQSLDQGLQFLIQYYNGEERAKGNILERFSAQQFPDLHSELNLSSLELGDSALYFCASSPQLVRANTGELFFGEGSRLTVL.

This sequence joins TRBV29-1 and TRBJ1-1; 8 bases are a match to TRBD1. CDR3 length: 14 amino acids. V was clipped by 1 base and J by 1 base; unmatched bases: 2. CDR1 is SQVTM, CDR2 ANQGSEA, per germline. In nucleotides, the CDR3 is TGCAGCGTTGAAGTGACAGGGGAGAACACTGAAGCTTTCTTT. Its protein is CSVEVTGENTEAFF.

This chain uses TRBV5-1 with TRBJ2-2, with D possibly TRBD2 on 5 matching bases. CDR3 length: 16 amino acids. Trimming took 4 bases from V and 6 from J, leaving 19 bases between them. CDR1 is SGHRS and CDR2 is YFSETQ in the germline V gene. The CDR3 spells CASSPGRTASPGELFF. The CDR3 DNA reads TGCGCCAGCAGCCCTGGCCGGACTGCATCTCCCGGGGAGCTGTTTTTT. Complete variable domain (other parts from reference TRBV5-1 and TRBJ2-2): KAGVTQTPRYLIKTRGQQVTLSCSPISGHRSVSWYQQTPGQGLQFLFEYFSETQRNKGNFPGRFSGRQFSNSRSEMNVSTLELGDSALYLCASSPGRTASPGELFFGEGSRLTVL.

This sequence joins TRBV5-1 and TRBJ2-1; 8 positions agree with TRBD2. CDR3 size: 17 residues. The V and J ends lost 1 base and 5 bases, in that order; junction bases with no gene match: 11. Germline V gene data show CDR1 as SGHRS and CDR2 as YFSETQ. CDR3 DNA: TGCGCCAGCAGCTTGTTCGGGGGGGCGACGGGGGACAATGAGCAGTTCTTC. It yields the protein CASSLFGGATGDNEQFF. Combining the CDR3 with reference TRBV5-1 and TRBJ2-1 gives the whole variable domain KAGVTQTPRYLIKTRGQQVTLSCSPISGHRSVSWYQQTPGQGLQFLFEYFSETQRNKGNFPGRFSGRQFSNSRSEMNVSTLELGDSALYLCASSLFGGATGDNEQFFGPGTRLTVL.

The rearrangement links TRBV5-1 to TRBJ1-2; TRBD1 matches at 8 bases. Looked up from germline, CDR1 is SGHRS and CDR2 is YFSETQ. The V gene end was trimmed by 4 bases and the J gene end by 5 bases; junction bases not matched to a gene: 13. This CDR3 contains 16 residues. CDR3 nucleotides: TGCGCCAGCAGCCCGTTCGCAGGGGGCGGAGGATATGGCTACACCTTC. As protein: CASSPFAGGGGYGYTF.

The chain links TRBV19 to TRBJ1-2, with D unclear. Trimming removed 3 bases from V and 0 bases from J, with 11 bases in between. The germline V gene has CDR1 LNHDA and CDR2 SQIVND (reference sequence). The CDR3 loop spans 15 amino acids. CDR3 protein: CASSIGGGANYGYTF. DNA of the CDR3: TGTGCCAGTAGTATCGGCGGCGGAGCTAACTATGGCTACACCTTC.

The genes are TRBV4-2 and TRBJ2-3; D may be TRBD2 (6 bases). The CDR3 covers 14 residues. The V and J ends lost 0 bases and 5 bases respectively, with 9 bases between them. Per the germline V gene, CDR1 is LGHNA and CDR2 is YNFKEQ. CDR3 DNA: TGTGCCAGCAGCCAAGAACGACTAGGAGATACGCAGTATTTT. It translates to CASSQERLGDTQYF.

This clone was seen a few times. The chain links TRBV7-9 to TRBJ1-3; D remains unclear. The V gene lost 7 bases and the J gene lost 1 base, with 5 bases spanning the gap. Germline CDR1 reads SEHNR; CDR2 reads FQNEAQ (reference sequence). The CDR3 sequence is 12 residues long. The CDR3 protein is CASTRSGNTIYF. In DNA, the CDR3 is TGTGCCAGCACCAGATCTGGAAACACCATATATTTT.